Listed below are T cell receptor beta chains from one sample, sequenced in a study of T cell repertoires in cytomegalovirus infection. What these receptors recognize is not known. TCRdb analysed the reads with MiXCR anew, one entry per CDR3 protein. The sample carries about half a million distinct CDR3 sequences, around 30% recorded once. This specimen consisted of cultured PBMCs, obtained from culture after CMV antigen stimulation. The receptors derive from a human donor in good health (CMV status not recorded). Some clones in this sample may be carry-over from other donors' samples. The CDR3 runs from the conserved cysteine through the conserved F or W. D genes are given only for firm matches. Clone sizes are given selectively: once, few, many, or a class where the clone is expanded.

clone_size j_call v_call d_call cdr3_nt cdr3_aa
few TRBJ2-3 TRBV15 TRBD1 TGTGCCACCAGCAGTCACTGGACAGGGGGGACAGATACGCAGTATTTT CATSSHWTGGTDTQYF
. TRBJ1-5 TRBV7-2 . TGTGCCAGCAGCGTTCAGGACAGCCAGCCCCAGCATTTT CASSVQDSQPQHF
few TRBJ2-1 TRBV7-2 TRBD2 TGTGCCAGCAGCTTAGCGCCCACTAGCGGCTACAATGAGCAGTTCTTC CASSLAPTSGYNEQFF
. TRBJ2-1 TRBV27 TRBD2 TGTGCCAGCAGTCTGAGCGGGAGCGGTTCCAATGAGCAGTTCTTC CASSLSGSGSNEQFF
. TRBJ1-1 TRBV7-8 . TGTGCCAGCACCCGAGGGACCGCCGCTATGAACACTGAAGCTTTCTTT CASTRGTAAMNTEAFF
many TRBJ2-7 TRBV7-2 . TGTGCCAGCAGCCCCGCCTCAGCCGAGCAGTACTTC CASSPASAEQYF
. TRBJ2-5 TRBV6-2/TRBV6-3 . TGTGCCAGCAGTTACCCGAACCCTCGATGGGAGACCCAGTACTTC CASSYPNPRWETQYF
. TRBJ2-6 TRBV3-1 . TGTGCCAGCAGCAACGTCGCCTCTGGGGCCAACGTCCTGACTTTC CASSNVASGANVLTF
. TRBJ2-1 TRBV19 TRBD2 TGTGCCAGTAGTATTACTAGCGGGGGGAATAATGAGCAGTTCTTC CASSITSGGNNEQFF
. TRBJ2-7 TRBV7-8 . TGTGCCAGCAGCTTTCAGAGCTCCTACGAGCAGTACTTC CASSFQSSYEQYF
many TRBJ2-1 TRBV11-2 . TGTGCCAGCAGCTCTCCTGAGAGCGGCTTCCTGAGGGATGAGCAGTTCTTC CASSSPESGFLRDEQFF
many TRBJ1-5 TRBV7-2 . TGTGCCAGCAGCTTCGAAACCCACCGGCCCCAGCATTTT CASSFETHRPQHF
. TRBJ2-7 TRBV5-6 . TGTGCCAGCAGCTTGTACATCGGGGTTGGGAGAGAGCAGTACTTC CASSLYIGVGREQYF
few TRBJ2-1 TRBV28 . TGTGCCAGCAGTTTTGCTTATGAGCAGTTCTTC CASSFAYEQFF
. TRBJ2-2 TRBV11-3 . TGTGCCAGCAGCCAGTTTTGGCGGGGGCACCTGAACACCGGGGAGCTGTTTTTT CASSQFWRGHLNTGELFF
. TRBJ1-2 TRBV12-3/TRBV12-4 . TGTGCCAGCAGCCCTTTATCCTTCTATGGCTACACCTTC CASSPLSFYGYTF
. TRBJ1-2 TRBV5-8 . TGTGCCAGCAGAATGCAGGGAGGAGATAACTATGGCTACACCTTC CASRMQGGDNYGYTF
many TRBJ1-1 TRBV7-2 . TGTGCCAGCAGCTTCCGGGGCCGTGCCTACACTGAAGCTTTCTTT CASSFRGRAYTEAFF
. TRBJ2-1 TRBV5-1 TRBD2 TGCGCCAGCAGCTTAGGGACTAGCGGGACCCACTCCTACAATGAGCAGTTCTTC CASSLGTSGTHSYNEQFF
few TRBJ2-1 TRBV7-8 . TGTGCCAGCAGCTCTAGCGCGGCCCAGGGCTACAATGAGCAGTTCTTC CASSSSAAQGYNEQFF
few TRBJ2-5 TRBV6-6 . TGTGCCAGCAGTTCATCGGGAGCTCGAGAGACCCAGTACTTC CASSSSGARETQYF
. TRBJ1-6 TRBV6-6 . TGTGCCAGCAGCCTGAACAGGGACTCACCCCTCCACTTT CASSLNRDSPLHF
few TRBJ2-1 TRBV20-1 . TGCAGTGCTAGTTCCCACAATGAGCAGTTCTTC CSASSHNEQFF
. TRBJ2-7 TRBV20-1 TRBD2 TGCAGTGCTCAAAGGTGGGCTAGCGGGAGCTTCTCCTTCTTCTCCGAGCAGTACTTC CSAQRWASGSFSFFSEQYF
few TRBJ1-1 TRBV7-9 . TGTGCCAGCAGCTTATCAAACACGAACACTGAAGCTTTCTTT CASSLSNTNTEAFF
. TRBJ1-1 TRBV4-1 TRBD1 TGCGCCAGCAGCCAAGGGACAGGGAGGGTTGAAGCTTTCTTT CASSQGTGRVEAFF
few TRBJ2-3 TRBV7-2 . TGTGCCAGCAGCTTTAGTAGTACCCACCTCACAGATACGCAGTATTTT CASSFSSTHLTDTQYF
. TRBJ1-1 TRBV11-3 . TGTGCCAGCAGCCCTCGAGACGGGGATGGCCAAGCTTTCTTT CASSPRDGDGQAFF
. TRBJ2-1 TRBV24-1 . TGTGCCACCAGTGAACCGGGTCCTGGCAATGAGCAGTTCTTC CATSEPGPGNEQFF
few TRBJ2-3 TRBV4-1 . TGCGCCAGCAGCCAAGGGGGCCAACTAGCCCGGAGCACAGATACGCAGTATTTT CASSQGGQLARSTDTQYF
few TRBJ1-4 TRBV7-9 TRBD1 TGTGCCAGCAGCCCGAACCAGGGGGCGATTAATGAAAAACTGTTTTTT CASSPNQGAINEKLFF
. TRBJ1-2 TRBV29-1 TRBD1 TGCAGCGTTCGGGACAGGGTACAGAACTATGGCTACACCTTC CSVRDRVQNYGYTF
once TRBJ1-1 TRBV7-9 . TGTGCCAGCAGCCGAAGGGGAAGGGACCCCCTGGGCACTGAAGCTTTCTTT CASSRRGRDPLGTEAFF
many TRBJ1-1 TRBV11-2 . TGTGCCAGCAGCTTTGCTGGAAGCATGAACACTGAAGCTTTCTTT CASSFAGSMNTEAFF
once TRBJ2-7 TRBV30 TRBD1 TGTGCCGGAGTCCTACAGGGGGCCTACGAGCAGTACTTC CAGVLQGAYEQYF
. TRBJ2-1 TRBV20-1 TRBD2 TGCAGTGCTAGAGGCTTAGCGGGAGAAGGATACAATGAGCAGTTCTTC CSARGLAGEGYNEQFF
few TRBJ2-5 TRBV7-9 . TGTGCCAGCAGCTTTCTTCCTACTAGGATGGGGGAGACCCAGTACTTC CASSFLPTRMGETQYF
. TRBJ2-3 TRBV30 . TGTGCCTGGAGTCCAACTCTTGGGGGAGATACGCAGTATTTT CAWSPTLGGDTQYF
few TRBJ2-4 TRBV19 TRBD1 TGTGCCAGTAGTAGGGCGGACAGGGGTAACATTCAGTACTTC CASSRADRGNIQYF
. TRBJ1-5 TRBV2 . TGTGCCAGCAGTGAAGCGCTTCAGTCCGGTCAGCCCCAGCATTTT CASSEALQSGQPQHF
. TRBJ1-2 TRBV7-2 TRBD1 TGTGCCAGCAGCCAATTCCCGGGACAGGGGGGTGGCTACACCTTC CASSQFPGQGGGYTF
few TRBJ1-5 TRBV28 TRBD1 TGTGCCAGCAGTTCGCCGGGACAGGGACTCCTTAATCAGCCCCAGCATTTT CASSSPGQGLLNQPQHF
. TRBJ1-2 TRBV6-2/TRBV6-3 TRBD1 TGTGCCAGCAGTTACCGGACAGGGGGCTCGCCCCTTTATGGCTACACCTTC CASSYRTGGSPLYGYTF
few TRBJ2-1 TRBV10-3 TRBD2 TGTGCCATCAGACTAGCGGGAGACGCTTACAATGAGCAGTTCTTC CAIRLAGDAYNEQFF
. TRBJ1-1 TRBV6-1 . TGTGCCAGCAGAACGGGGCAGGTCCTCATGAACACTGAAGCTTTCTTT CASRTGQVLMNTEAFF
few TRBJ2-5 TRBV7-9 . TGTGCCAGCAGCTTAGTTCGGGAACGGGAGACCCAGTACTTC CASSLVRERETQYF
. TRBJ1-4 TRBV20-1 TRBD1 TGCAGTGCCAGGACAGGGGGAACTAATGAAAAACTGTTTTTT CSARTGGTNEKLFF